The T cell receptor (beta chain) under discussion was sequenced for a study of cytomegalovirus exposure and HLA in healthy donors. Study-wide context: Drawn from HLA-typed donors, around 85 million unique TCRs were held in an early data release. General observations from the study: Within the data, a cluster of highly shared sequence variants was likely a sequencing artifact.

For this clone: Its antigen remains unknown.

Primers for the PCR totalled 60 Vbeta and 13 Jbeta. Generated by immunoSEQ multiplex PCR, the TCRdb table keeps only in-frame clones and is missing some. Of 150,000 to 200,000 clones listed, around 85% are singletons. The sample consisted of PBMCs. The clonotype originates from a man aged 18-30 years in good health and CMV-seropositive.

The CDR3 DNA follows: TGTGCCAGCAGCTCTCGGACTAGCGGGGTCATAGAGACCCAGTACTTC. Encoded protein: CASSSRTSGVIETQYF. The chain employs TRBV5-4 and TRBJ2-5, with 12 bases fitting TRBD2. The CDR3 has 16 amino acids. CDR1 and CDR2 (germline): SGHNT, YYREEE (reference sequence). The trim removed 3 bases at V and 4 bases at J, leaving 7 bases unmatched.